One T cell receptor (beta chain) is described in this entry. After removal of 2 bases from V and 7 bases from J, the junction contained 8 bases not matched to a gene. The CDR3 contains 14 residues. CDR1 is SGHTA, CDR2 FQGNSA, per germline. The data were taken from a study of blood T cell repertoires in COVID-19. At the level of the study: Whether acute or convalescent, the COVID-19 samples came from the United States, Italy and Spain. PBMCs, B-cell-depleted T cells, or T cells provided the cDNA or gDNA that made up the material.

Here immunoSEQ multiplex PCR was the method, and the copy in TCRdb shows in-frame clones only, minus some. The sample lists over 85,000 clones, more than 90% occurring once. Seattle's cohort entered during active infection and was followed longitudinally. The receptor was isolated from a woman aged 50 to 65 with COVID-19, enrolled during active disease. This rearrangement joins TRBV7-2 to TRBJ2-7; 7 positions match TRBD1. The specimen sequenced was peripheral blood. The CDR3 is CASSLNGRGFEQYF. As DNA, the CDR3 is TGTGCCAGCAGCTTAAACGGCAGGGGGTTTGAGCAGTACTTC.